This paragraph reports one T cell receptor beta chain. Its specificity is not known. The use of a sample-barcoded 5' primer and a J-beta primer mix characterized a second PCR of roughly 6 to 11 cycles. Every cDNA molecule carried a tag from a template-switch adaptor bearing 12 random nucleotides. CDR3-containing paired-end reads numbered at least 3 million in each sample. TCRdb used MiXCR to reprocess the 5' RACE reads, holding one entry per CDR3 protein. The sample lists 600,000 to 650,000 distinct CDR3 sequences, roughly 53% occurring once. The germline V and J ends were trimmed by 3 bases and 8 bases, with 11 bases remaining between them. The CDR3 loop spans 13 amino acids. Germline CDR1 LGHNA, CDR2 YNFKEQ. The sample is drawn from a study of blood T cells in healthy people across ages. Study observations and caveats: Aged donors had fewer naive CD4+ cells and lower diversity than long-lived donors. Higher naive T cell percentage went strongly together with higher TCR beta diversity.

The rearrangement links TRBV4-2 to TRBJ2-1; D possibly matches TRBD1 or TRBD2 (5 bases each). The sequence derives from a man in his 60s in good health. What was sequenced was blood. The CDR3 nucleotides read TGTGCCAGCAGCCACGGGGCCGGGGATGAGCAGTTCTTC. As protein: CASSHGAGDEQFF.